Listed below are T cell receptor beta chains from one sample, sequenced in a study of blood T cells in healthy people across ages. TCRdb fed the 5' RACE reads into MiXCR, producing one record per CDR3 protein. This sample has hundreds of thousands of distinct CDR3 sequences, with under 45% found just once. Source material: blood. All receptors come from a man aged 55 to 70 in good health. The CDR3 runs from the conserved cysteine through the conserved F or W. Clone size is shown for a subset of rows, as once, few, many or a class of expanded clone.

v_gene: TRBV20-1
abundance: few
CDR3aa: CSVTQSGVSYNEQFF

v_gene: TRBV7-2
abundance: -
CDR3aa: CASRLTPFPQGANSNGYTF

v_gene: TRBV25-1
abundance: -
CDR3aa: CASSPLVGGDSPLHF

v_gene: TRBV27
abundance: few
CDR3aa: CASGRGKETQYF

v_gene: TRBV12-3/TRBV12-4
abundance: -
CDR3aa: CASRRGRNTGELFF

v_gene: TRBV4-1
abundance: few
CDR3aa: CASSQGLAGPSSYNEQFF

v_gene: TRBV28
abundance: -
CDR3aa: CASVRENNQPQHF

v_gene: TRBV11-2
abundance: -
CDR3aa: CASTPQGAAGYTF

v_gene: TRBV10-2
abundance: -
CDR3aa: CASSERGGQLAKNIQYF

v_gene: TRBV20-1
abundance: -
CDR3aa: CSARASGGDNEQFF

v_gene: TRBV4-3
abundance: -
CDR3aa: CASSQDVSGRASPLHF

v_gene: TRBV2
abundance: few
CDR3aa: CASSARVGEQYF

v_gene: TRBV10-3
abundance: -
CDR3aa: CANSEGTSYYEQYF

v_gene: TRBV7-2
abundance: once
CDR3aa: CASSPTGGYERYF

v_gene: TRBV29-1
abundance: -
CDR3aa: CSVVTGGYEQYF

v_gene: TRBV20-1
abundance: -
CDR3aa: CSATEAGYTF

v_gene: TRBV7-9
abundance: -
CDR3aa: CASSSGIVNTEAFF

v_gene: TRBV3-1
abundance: -
CDR3aa: CASLSADMGEQYF

v_gene: TRBV10-2
abundance: once
CDR3aa: CASMGSNIGKEKLFF

v_gene: TRBV6-2/TRBV6-3
abundance: -
CDR3aa: CASRGNQGCKQIF